A single sample gave rise to the 8 T cell receptor beta chains below, sequenced in a study of T cell clonotyping in hematopoietic cell transplantation (dated by TCRdb to the early 2020s). The method was the immunoSEQ multiplex PCR assay. In TCRdb, the immuneACCESS table is reduced to in-frame sequences with V and J assigned. These tables do not hold every clone; where another copy was compared, an unresolved V gene accounts for under half, and the others remain unexplained. The sample table contains more than 12,000 clones; only one count was recorded for approximately 90% of them. Together, the top ten hold 9.5% to 15% of the sample. The time point label for this specimen denotes: 100 days after allo-HCT. Sequencing was performed on PBMCs, taken 100 days after allogeneic stem cell transplant. Receptors originate from a male patient between 50 and 60 years old who had an allogeneic stem cell transplant from an unrelated donor, so T cells may come from the graft donor. Some clones in this sample may be carry-over from other donors' samples.

This sequence joins TRBV4-1 and TRBJ1-1, with 9 bases aligning to TRBD1. V shed 4 bases and J 3 bases; nucleotides not matched to a gene: 6. The CDR3 consists of 15 residues. Germline CDR1 is MGHRA and CDR2 is YSYEKL. CDR3 sequence: CASSLTGGYDTEAFF. Here the CDR3 DNA reads TGCGCCAGCAGCCTAACAGGGGGCTACGACACTGAAGCTTTCTTT.

The rearrangement uses TRBV27 and TRBJ2-3; 7 nucleotides line up with TRBD2. J gave up 1 base and V 2 bases, and 12 bases lay outside the gene matches. CDR3 length: 18 amino acids. Germline loops: CDR1 MNHEY, CDR2 SMNVEV (reference sequence). The CDR3 loop reads CASSLAAWESGGTDTQYF. CDR3 sequence (DNA): TGTGCCAGCAGTTTAGCGGCTTGGGAAAGCGGGGGCACAGATACGCAGTATTTT.

The gene calls are TRBV7-2 and TRBJ2-7, with 9 bases lining up with TRBD1. V shed 5 bases and J 2 bases; nucleotides not matched to a gene: 13. The CDR3 sequence is 17 residues long. The germline V gene has CDR1 SGHTA and CDR2 FQGNSA. The CDR3 DNA sequence: TGTGCCAGCAGCCCGAGGGCGGGGGACAGGGCTGCCTACGAGCAGTACTTC. Translation: CASSPRAGDRAAYEQYF.

This chain connects TRBV29-1 to TRBJ1-1; D is perhaps TRBD1 (5 bases). V was clipped by 2 bases and J by 2 bases, with 9 bases between them. This CDR3 comprises 13 residues. Germline CDR1 SQVTM, CDR2 ANQGSEA. Written as DNA, the CDR3 is TGCAGCGTTGAAAGGGGCATCAACACTGAAGCTTTCTTT. Its protein product is CSVERGINTEAFF.

This clone showed up just once. This rearrangement joins TRBV14 to TRBJ2-3; TRBD1 agrees at 7 bases. Germline V gene lookup returns CDR1 SGHDN and CDR2 FVKESK. The V segment lost 0 bases and the J segment 6 bases; nucleotides outside the gene matches: 3. The CDR3 has 14 amino acids. CDR3 in DNA: TGTGCCAGCAGCCAAGAAGGGGGCTTGGATACGCAGTATTTT. Translation: CASSQEGGLDTQYF.

This clone came up a few times. The chain uses TRBV6-5 and TRBJ2-3; a possible D gene is TRBD2 (5 bases). The germline V gene has CDR1 MNHEY and CDR2 SVGAGI. V was shortened by 5 bases and J by 3 bases, with 6 bases between the two germline ends. CDR3 length equals 12 residues. Here the CDR3 DNA reads TGTGCCAGCAGTCGCGGGACAGATACGCAGTATTTT. It is translated as CASSRGTDTQYF.

This clone was seen only once. This CDR3 reads CASSLPGRRNTGELFF. DNA of the CDR3: TGTGCCAGCAGTCTGCCGGGACGCCGGAACACCGGGGAGCTGTTTTTT. The chain uses TRBV11-2 and TRBJ2-2; perhaps D is TRBD1 or TRBD2 (5 bases each). CDR3 size: 16 residues. V shed 6 bases and J shed 1 base, with 15 bases lying between them. Germline values: CDR1 SGHAT, CDR2 FQNNGV.

The chain uses TRBV7-8 and TRBJ1-2; 7 nucleotides match TRBD1. V lost 3 bases, J lost 4 bases, and 8 bases stayed unmatched. This CDR3 has 15 residues. CDR1 and CDR2 (germline): SGHVS, FQNEAQ. CDR3 DNA: TGTGCCAGCAGCTTCCAGTGGGGGACAGCCTATGGCTACACCTTC. Translated, it gives CASSFQWGTAYGYTF.